Sequencing of this T cell receptor beta chain was carried out in a study of CDR3 diversity in severe acne. The germline CDR1 and CDR2 sequences are SGHAT and FQNNGV. V lost 0 bases and J 2 bases, leaving 7 bases between the germline ends. This CDR3 has 14 amino acids. MiXCR, run by TCRdb on the PCR reads, gives a single entry per CDR3 protein. The sample lists 85,000 to 120,000 distinct CDR3 sequences; roughly 51% were seen once. This clonotype was detected ten times or more. The material sequenced was blood. The V call is TRBV11-2, the J call TRBJ2-5, with D unresolved. The TCR was taken from a male donor with acne. The CDR3 is CASSLDTLQETQYF. CDR3 in DNA: TGTGCCAGCAGCTTAGATACACTTCAAGAGACCCAGTACTTC.